These 2 T cell receptor beta chains came from one sample sequenced in a study of control samples from healthy donors and cancer patients. Profiling relied on immunoSEQ multiplex PCR, and the TCRdb table lists in-frame clones only, not all of them. The sample has about 80,000 clones, approximately 89% seen once. The sequenced sample was blood. The origin of the receptors is a man between 45 and 60 years old in good health.

The CDR3 is CASSYPFRAKNIQYF. CDR3 nucleotides: TGTGCCAGCAGTTACCCCTTCAGGGCCAAAAACATTCAGTACTTC. This chain uses TRBV6-6 with TRBJ2-4; D unclear. Trimming took off 2 bases at V and 1 base at J, with 9 bases between the two ends. This CDR3 has 15 amino acids. The germline gives CDR1 MNHNY, CDR2 SVGAGI (reference sequence).

The rearrangement joins TRBV5-6 to TRBJ1-3, with 10 bases aligning to TRBD1. The germline V gene encodes CDR1 SGHDT and CDR2 YYEEEE. The V gene end was trimmed by 5 bases and the J gene end by 0 bases; junction bases not matched to a gene: 5. The CDR3 has 16 amino acids. CDR3 coding DNA: TGTGCCAGCAGGCAGACAGGGGGCGACTCTGGAAACACCATATATTTT. Its translation: CASRQTGGDSGNTIYF.